This T cell receptor (beta chain) was observed in a study of identical twins. TCRdb redid the calling of the 5' RACE reads with MiXCR, one entry per CDR3 protein. The sample shows roughly 350,000 distinct CDR3 sequences, 12% of them seen only once. A further study also used this sample, focusing on yellow fever vaccine responses in identical twins.

The source material was CD8+ T cells sorted from blood. The clonotype was recovered from a woman under 30 in good health.

The CDR3 bases are TGTGCCAGCAGCCCCCCCGGACAGGGTGAGCAGTACTTC. Encoded protein: CASSPPGQGEQYF. The chain is built from TRBV13 and TRBJ2-7; 8 bases agree with TRBD1. CDR3 length: 13 amino acids. Per the germline V gene, CDR1 is PRHDT and CDR2 is FYEKMQ (reference sequence). Trimming removed 5 bases from V and 7 bases from J; junction bases left unmatched: 7.